This T cell receptor (beta chain) was observed in a study of identical twins. CDR3 length: 12 residues. Between the trimmed V and J ends, which lost 6 bases and 2 bases, there was a span of 8 bases. Germline V gene data show CDR1 as SNHLY and CDR2 as FYNNEI. TCRdb called the 5' RACE reads again in MiXCR, with one record for every CDR3 protein. The sample lists about 300,000 distinct CDR3 sequences, over 9% occurring once. This clonotype was seen many times. The same data also contributed to another study, on yellow fever vaccine responses in identical twins.

Sequenced sample: CD8+ T cells sorted from blood. The rearrangement joins TRBV2 to TRBJ2-7; no clear D. The sequence came from a woman aged 18-35 years in good health. CDR3 region: CASRVATYEQYV. The DNA for the CDR3 is TGTGCCAGCAGGGTAGCAACCTACGAGCAGTACGTC.